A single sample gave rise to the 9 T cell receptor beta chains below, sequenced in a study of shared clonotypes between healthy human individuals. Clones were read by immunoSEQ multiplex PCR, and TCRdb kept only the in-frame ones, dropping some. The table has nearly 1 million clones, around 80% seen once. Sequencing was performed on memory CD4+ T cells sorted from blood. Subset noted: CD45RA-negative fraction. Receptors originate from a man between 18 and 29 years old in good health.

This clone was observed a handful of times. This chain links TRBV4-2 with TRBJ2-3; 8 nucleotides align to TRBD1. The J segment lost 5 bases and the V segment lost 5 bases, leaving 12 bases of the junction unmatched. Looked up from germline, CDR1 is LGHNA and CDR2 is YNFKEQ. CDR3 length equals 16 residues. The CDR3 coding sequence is TGTGCCAGCAGCGTAAACTCAGGGGGCATTGTAGATACGCAGTATTTT. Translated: CASSVNSGGIVDTQYF.

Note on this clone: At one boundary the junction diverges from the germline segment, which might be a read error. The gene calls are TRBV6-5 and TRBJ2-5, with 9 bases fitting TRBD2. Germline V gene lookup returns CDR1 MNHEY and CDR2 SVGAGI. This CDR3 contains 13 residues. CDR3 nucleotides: TGTGCCAGCAGTTCCACTTTAAGCGGGGGGTGGGACTTC. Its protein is CASSSTLSGGWDF.

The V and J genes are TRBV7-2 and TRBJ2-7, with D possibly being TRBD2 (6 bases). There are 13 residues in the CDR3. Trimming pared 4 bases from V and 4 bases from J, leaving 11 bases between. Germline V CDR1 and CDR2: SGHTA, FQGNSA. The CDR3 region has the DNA TGTGCCAGCAGCTCCTCGGAGGGTTACGAGCAGTACTTC. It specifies CASSSSEGYEQYF.

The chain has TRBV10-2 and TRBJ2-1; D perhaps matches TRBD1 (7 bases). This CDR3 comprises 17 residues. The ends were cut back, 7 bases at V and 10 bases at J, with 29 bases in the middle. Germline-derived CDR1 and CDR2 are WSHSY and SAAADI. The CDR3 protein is CASTTLSGGFLQDEQFF. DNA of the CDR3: TGCGCCAGCACCACCCTCTCAGGGGGGTTCCTTCAGGACGAGCAGTTCTTC.

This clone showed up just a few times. CDR3 nucleotides: TGTGCCAGCAGACCCGCGGACAGGTTTGAAAAACTGTTTTTT. It specifies CASRPADRFEKLFF. The chain joins TRBV27 to TRBJ1-4, with 7 nucleotides matching TRBD1. Germline V CDR1 and CDR2: MNHEY, SMNVEV (reference sequence). The CDR3 is 14 amino acids. V dropped 6 bases and J dropped 7; count of bases not matched to a gene: 8.

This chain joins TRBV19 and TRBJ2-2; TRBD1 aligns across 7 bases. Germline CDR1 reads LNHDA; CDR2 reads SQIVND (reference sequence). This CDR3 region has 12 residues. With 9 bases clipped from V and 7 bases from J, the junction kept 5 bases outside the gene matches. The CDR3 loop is CASRGGGGELFF. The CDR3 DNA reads TGTGCCAGCCGAGGGGGCGGCGGGGAGCTGTTTTTT.

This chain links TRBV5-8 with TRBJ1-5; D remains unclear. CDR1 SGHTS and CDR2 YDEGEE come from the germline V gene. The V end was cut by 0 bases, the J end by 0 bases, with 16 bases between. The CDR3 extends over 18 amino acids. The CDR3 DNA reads TGTGCCAGCAGCTTGGCCGGGTCATCATCCTATAGCAATCAGCCCCAGCATTTT. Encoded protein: CASSLAGSSSYSNQPQHF.

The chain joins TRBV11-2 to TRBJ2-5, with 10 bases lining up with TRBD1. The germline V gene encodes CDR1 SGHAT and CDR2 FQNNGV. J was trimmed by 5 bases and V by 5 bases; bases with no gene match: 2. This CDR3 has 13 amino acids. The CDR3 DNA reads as TGTGCCAGCAGCCGGACAGGGGGGGAGACCCAGTACTTC. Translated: CASSRTGGETQYF. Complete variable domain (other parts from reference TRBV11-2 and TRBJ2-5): EAGVAQSPRYKIIEKRQSVAFWCNPISGHATLYWYQQILGQGPKLLIQFQNNGVVDDSQLPKDRFSAERLKGVDSTLKIQPAKLEDSAVYLCASSRTGGETQYFGPGTRLLVL.

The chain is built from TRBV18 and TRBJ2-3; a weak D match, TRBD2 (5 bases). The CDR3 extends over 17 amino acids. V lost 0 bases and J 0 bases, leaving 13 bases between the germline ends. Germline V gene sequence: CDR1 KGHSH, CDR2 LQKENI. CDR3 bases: TGTGCCAGCTCACCACCTAGCGTGCCCCTTAGCACAGATACGCAGTATTTT. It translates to CASSPPSVPLSTDTQYF.